This T cell receptor (beta chain) came from a study of blood T cell repertoires in COVID-19. Study at large: PBMCs, B-cell-depleted T cells, or T cells provided the cDNA or gDNA that made up the material.

Some clones are missing from TCRdb's copy, which holds only in-frame ones; the method was immunoSEQ multiplex PCR. The table shows 120,000 or so clones, with 85% to 90% occurring only once. The junction had 6 bases not matched to a gene; V was cut back by 4 bases and J by 7 bases. CDR3 length: 15 amino acids. Germline V CDR1 and CDR2: LNHDA, SQIVND (reference sequence). This receptor was obtained from a man aged 65 to 79 with active or convalescent COVID-19. This chain links TRBV19 with TRBJ1-5, with 11 nucleotides matching TRBD1. Sequencing was performed on peripheral blood. CDR3 bases: TGTGCCAGTAGTAGAGGGACAGGGGGACGACAGCCCCAGCATTTT. Translation gives CASSRGTGGRQPQHF.